The table lists the clone carrying this TCR beta chain with a count of one. CDR3 length: 16 residues. The germline CDR1 and CDR2 sequences are MNHNY and SVGAGI (reference sequence). V was clipped by 2 bases and J by 5 bases; unmatched bases: 5. The record originates from a study of blood T cell repertoires in COVID-19. Study-wide background: Italy, Spain and the United States were the sources of the convalescent and acute COVID-19 samples. The cDNA or gDNA used as material had been derived from T cells, B-cell-depleted T cells, or PBMCs.

Original processing notes: Reference gene primers were amplified, and this amplification served to estimate nucleated cell counts. Profiled with immunoSEQ multiplex PCR; TCRdb holds only in-frame clones, not every one. V and J calls and clone size are given by that table; D and trimming were obtained from the DNA. This repertoire shows more than 250,000 clones, about 88% found once; its top ten account for around 3.6%. Sample: peripheral blood. This clonotype originated in a young man with active or convalescent COVID-19. The chain combines TRBV6-6 with TRBJ2-1; 11 bases are shared with TRBD2. Here the CDR3 reads CASSYNPGLADNEQFF. The CDR3 DNA sequence: TGTGCCAGCAGTTACAACCCGGGACTAGCGGACAATGAGCAGTTCTTC.